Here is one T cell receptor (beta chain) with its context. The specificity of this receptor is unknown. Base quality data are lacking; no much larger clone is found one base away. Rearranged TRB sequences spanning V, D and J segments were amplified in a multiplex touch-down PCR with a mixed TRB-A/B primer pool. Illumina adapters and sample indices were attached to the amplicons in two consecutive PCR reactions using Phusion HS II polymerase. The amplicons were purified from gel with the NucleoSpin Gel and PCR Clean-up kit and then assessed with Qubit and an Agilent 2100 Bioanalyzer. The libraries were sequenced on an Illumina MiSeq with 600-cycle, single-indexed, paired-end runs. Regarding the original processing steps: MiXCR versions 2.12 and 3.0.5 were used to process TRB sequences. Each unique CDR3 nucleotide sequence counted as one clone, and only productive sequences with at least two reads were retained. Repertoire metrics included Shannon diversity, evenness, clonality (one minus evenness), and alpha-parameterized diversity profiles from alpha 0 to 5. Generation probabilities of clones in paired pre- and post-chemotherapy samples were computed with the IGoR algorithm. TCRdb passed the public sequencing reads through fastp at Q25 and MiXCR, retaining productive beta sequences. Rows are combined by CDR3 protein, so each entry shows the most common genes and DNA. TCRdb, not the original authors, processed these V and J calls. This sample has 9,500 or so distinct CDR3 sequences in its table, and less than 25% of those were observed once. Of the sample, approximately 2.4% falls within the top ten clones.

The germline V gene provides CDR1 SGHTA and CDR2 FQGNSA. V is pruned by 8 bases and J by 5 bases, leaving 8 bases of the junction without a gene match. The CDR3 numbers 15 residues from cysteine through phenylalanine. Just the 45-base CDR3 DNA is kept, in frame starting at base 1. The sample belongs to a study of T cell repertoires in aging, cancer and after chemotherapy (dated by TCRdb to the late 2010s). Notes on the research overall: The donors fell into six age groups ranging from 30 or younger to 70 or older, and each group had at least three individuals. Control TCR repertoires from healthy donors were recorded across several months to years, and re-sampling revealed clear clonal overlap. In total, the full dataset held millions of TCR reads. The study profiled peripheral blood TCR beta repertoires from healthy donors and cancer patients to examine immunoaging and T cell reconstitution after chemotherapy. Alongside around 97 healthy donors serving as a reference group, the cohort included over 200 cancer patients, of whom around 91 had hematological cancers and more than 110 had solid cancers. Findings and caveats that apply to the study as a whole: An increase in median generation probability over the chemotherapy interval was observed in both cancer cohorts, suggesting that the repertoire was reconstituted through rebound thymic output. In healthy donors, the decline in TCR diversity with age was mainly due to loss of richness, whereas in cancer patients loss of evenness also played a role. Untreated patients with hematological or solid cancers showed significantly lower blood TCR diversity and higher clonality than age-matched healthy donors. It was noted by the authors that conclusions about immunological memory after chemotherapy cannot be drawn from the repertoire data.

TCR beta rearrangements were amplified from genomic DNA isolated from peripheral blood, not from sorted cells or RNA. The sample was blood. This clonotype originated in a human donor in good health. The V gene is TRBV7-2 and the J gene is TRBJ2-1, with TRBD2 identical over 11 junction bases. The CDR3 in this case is CASLSRLAGHNEQFF. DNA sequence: TGTGCCAGCCTGTCCCGACTAGCGGGGCACAATGAGCAGTTCTTC. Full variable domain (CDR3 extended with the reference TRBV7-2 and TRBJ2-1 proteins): GAGVSQSPSNKVTEKGKDVELRCDPISGHTALYWYRQSLGQGLEFLIYFQGNSAPDKSGLPSDRFSAERTGGSVSTLTIQRTQQEDSAVYLCASLSRLAGHNEQFFGPGTRLTVL.